The 17 T cell receptor beta chains below come from one sample, sequenced in a study of cytomegalovirus exposure and HLA in healthy donors. Use of 60 Vbeta and 13 Jbeta primers characterized the PCR. Only in-frame clones appear in the TCRdb table, and some are missing; sequencing was by immunoSEQ multiplex PCR. The sample carries 200,000 to 300,000 clones, approximately 81% recorded once. The sequenced sample consisted of PBMCs. The receptors stem from a girl aged 2 to 10 in good health and CMV-seronegative.

V gene TRBV5-4 combines with J gene TRBJ2-5; the match to TRBD2 covers 10 bases. CDR3 size: 16 residues. J gave up 2 bases and V 0 bases, and 4 bases lay outside the gene matches. Per germline, CDR1 SGHNT and CDR2 YYREEE (reference sequence). The CDR3 coding sequence is TGTGCCAGCAGCTTGGTGCAGCGGGAGGGACAAGAGACCCAGTACTTC. Protein: CASSLVQREGQETQYF.

A single count supports this clone. The chain uses TRBV4-1 and TRBJ2-2, with D uncertain. Germline CDR1 reads MGHRA; CDR2 reads YSYEKL. The ends were cut back, 7 bases at V and 3 bases at J, with 12 bases in the middle. The CDR3 length is 14 residues. The CDR3 reads CASTTQFHTGELFF. CDR3 nucleotides: TGCGCCAGCACTACCCAATTCCACACCGGGGAGCTGTTTTTT.

The CDR3 loop is CASSPRTASNEKLFF. CDR3 DNA: TGTGCCAGCTCACCGCGGACAGCGTCGAATGAAAAACTGTTTTTT. V usage is TRBV18 and J usage is TRBJ1-4, with D possibly TRBD1 on 6 matching bases. V was shortened by 3 bases and J by 5 bases, with 13 bases between the two germline ends. CDR1 is KGHSH, CDR2 LQKENI, per germline. This CDR3 region has 15 residues.

The count of this clone is one. The rearrangement joins TRBV5-1 to TRBJ1-1, with D perhaps TRBD1 (6 bases). The V gene lost 0 bases and the J gene lost 7 bases, with 16 bases spanning the gap. This CDR3 spans 15 amino acids. CDR1 is SGHRS and CDR2 is YFSETQ in the germline V gene. CDR3 in amino acids: CASSLVGRGTIEAFF. The CDR3 DNA is TGCGCCAGCAGCTTGGTGGGGAGGGGGACCATTGAAGCTTTCTTT.

The sample holds one count of this clone. The CDR3 sequence: CSVGAQGGGYTF. DNA of the CDR3: TGCAGCGTTGGAGCGCAGGGAGGCGGCTACACCTTC. The chain couples TRBV29-1 to TRBJ1-2, with a tentative D call TRBD1 (5 bases). The germline gives CDR1 SQVTM, CDR2 ANQGSEA. This CDR3 is built from 12 residues. Trimming removed 4 bases at V and 8 bases at J, with 14 bases between.

CDR3 in DNA: TGTGCCAGCAGCTTAGCGCGGAAGGGACAGAACTATGGCTACACCTTC. Protein product: CASSLARKGQNYGYTF. The genes are TRBV7-8 and TRBJ1-2; 7 bases are a match to TRBD1. Germline V lookup: CDR1 SGHVS, CDR2 FQNEAQ. Unmatched junction bases numbered 6, after V lost 0 bases and J lost 2 bases. The CDR3 runs to 16 residues.

The rearrangement joins TRBV18 to TRBJ1-1; TRBD1 agrees at 11 bases. The V gene end was trimmed by 1 base and the J gene end by 6 bases; junction bases not matched to a gene: 4. The germline V gene has CDR1 KGHSH and CDR2 LQKENI. The CDR3 spans 15 residues. In DNA, the CDR3 is TGTGCCAGCTCACCACGGACAGGGGGCGGCCCTGAAGCTTTCTTT. The encoded protein is CASSPRTGGGPEAFF.

The V and J genes are TRBV12-1 and TRBJ1-5. TRBV12-1 is classified as a pseudogene. This CDR3 region has 14 residues. DNA of the CDR3: TGTGCCAGCAGCGCGGGACTCTATAATCAGCCCCAGCATTTT. Its protein product is CASSAGLYNQPQHF.

The J gene is TRBJ2-7, the V gene TRBV2; 10 nucleotides agree with TRBD2. The V segment lost 8 bases and the J segment 7 bases; nucleotides outside the gene matches: 8. Germline loops: CDR1 SNHLY, CDR2 FYNNEI. This CDR3 has 13 residues. This CDR3 is CASPSGRTGEQYF. DNA for the CDR3: TGTGCCAGCCCTAGCGGGAGAACGGGAGAGCAGTACTTC.

The genes are TRBV5-1 and TRBJ2-5, with D maybe TRBD2 (5 bases). Trimming left V 2 bases short and J 5 bases short, with 13 bases between. The CDR3 has 14 residues. Germline V gene sequence: CDR1 SGHRS, CDR2 YFSETQ. In DNA, the CDR3 is TGCGCCAGCAGCTTAGCTAGCCGTAGGGAGACCCAGTACTTC. It encodes CASSLASRRETQYF. Looking up the rest from reference TRBV5-1 and TRBJ2-5 gives the full variable domain: KAGVTQTPRYLIKTRGQQVTLSCSPISGHRSVSWYQQTPGQGLQFLFEYFSETQRNKGNFPGRFSGRQFSNSRSEMNVSTLELGDSALYLCASSLASRRETQYFGPGTRLLVL.

This clone was seen just once. The rearrangement links TRBV6-1 to TRBJ2-7, with 12 bases identical to TRBD2. CDR1 and CDR2 from the germline V gene are MNHNS and SASEGT. Trimming removed 2 bases from V and 6 bases from J; junction bases left unmatched: 8. This CDR3 has 16 residues. The CDR3 sequence is CASSENTSGGFGEQYF. DNA of the CDR3: TGTGCCAGCAGTGAAAACACTAGCGGGGGGTTCGGCGAGCAGTACTTC.

V is TRBV10-3 and J is TRBJ2-1, with 12 bases that match TRBD1. Germline CDR1 is ENHRY and CDR2 is SYGVKD. Trimming took 4 bases from V and 7 from J; bases not matched to a gene: 8. The CDR3 has 16 amino acids. CDR3 in DNA: TGTGCCATCAGTGGGGACAGGGGGCGGTTTTGGAATGAGCAGTTCTTC. Protein: CAISGDRGRFWNEQFF.

The chain employs TRBV27 and TRBJ1-4; TRBD1 agrees at 8 bases. This CDR3 contains 14 residues. V was clipped by 7 bases and J by 8 bases; unmatched bases: 9. From germline, CDR1 is MNHEY and CDR2 SMNVEV (reference sequence). In DNA, the CDR3 is TGTGCCAGCAAACGAGGACAGGGAAGAGAAAAACTGTTTTTT. Its protein is CASKRGQGREKLFF.

V usage is TRBV9 and J usage is TRBJ1-3; 7 bases line up with TRBD1. The CDR3 extends over 17 amino acids. CDR1 and CDR2 from the germline V gene are SGDLS and YYNGEE. The J segment lost 4 bases and the V segment lost 4 bases, leaving 14 bases of the junction unmatched. CDR3 loop: CASSPTAGGVWGNTIYF. For the CDR3, the DNA is TGTGCCAGCAGCCCTACTGCAGGGGGAGTGTGGGGAAACACCATATATTTT. Full variable domain (missing parts from reference TRBV9 and TRBJ1-3): DSGVTQTPKHLITATGQRVTLRCSPRSGDLSVYWYQQSLDQGLQFLIQYYNGEERAKGNILERFSAQQFPDLHSELNLSSLELGDSALYFCASSPTAGGVWGNTIYFGEGSWLTVV.

For this clone: The junction departs from germline at one end; a sequencing error may be responsible. The rearrangement uses TRBV28 and TRBJ2-5; TRBD1 matches at 7 bases. In germline, CDR1 is MDHEN, CDR2 SYDVKM. The CDR3 loop spans 13 amino acids. In nucleotides, the CDR3 is TGTGTCAGCACAAGACAGGGTCGGCAGACCCAGTACTTC. The encoded protein is CVSTRQGRQTQYF. The full variable domain, completed using reference TRBV28 and TRBJ2-5, is DVKVTQSSRYLVKRTGEKVFLECVQDMDHENMFWYRQDPGLGLRLIYFSYDVKMKEKGDIPEGYSVSREKKERFSLILESASTNQTSMYLCVSTRQGRQTQYFGPGTRLLVL.

V gene TRBV20-1 combines with J gene TRBJ2-2; D unclear. Trimming shortened V by 5 bases and J by 8 bases, and 9 bases separated the two germline ends. CDR1 and CDR2 from the germline V gene are DFQATT and SNEGSKA (reference sequence). The CDR3 runs to 11 residues. DNA for the CDR3: TGCAGTGCTTCTGCTCTAGGGGAGCTGTTTTTT. This encodes CSASALGELFF.

V and J are TRBV4-2 and TRBJ2-1; TRBD2 matches 12 bases. The CDR3 has 18 residues. V gave up 4 bases and J gave up 1 base; unmatched junction bases: 8. The germline CDR1 and CDR2 sequences are LGHNA and YNFKEQ. CDR3 loop: CASSPLTSGGRSYNEQFF. CDR3 nucleotide sequence: TGTGCCAGCAGCCCCCTGACTAGCGGGGGCCGATCCTACAATGAGCAGTTCTTC.